A single sample gave rise to the 19 T cell receptor beta chains below, sequenced in a study of blood T cell repertoires in COVID-19. Some clones are missing from TCRdb's copy, which holds only in-frame ones; the method was immunoSEQ multiplex PCR. Of about 200,000 clones listed, 85% to 90% are singletons. Sequencing input: peripheral blood. The receptors shown here come from a middle-aged man with active or convalescent COVID-19.

At least ten counts were recorded for this clone. CDR3 in amino acids: CASTFSGGKEQYF. The CDR3 bases are TGTGCCAGCACCTTTAGCGGGGGGAAGGAGCAGTACTTC. This chain uses TRBV3-1 (or the pseudogene TRBV3-2) with TRBJ2-7, with TRBD2 identical over 10 bases. The trim removed 7 bases at V and 7 bases at J, leaving 7 bases unmatched. CDR3 length equals 13 residues. Germline CDR1 is LGHDT and CDR2 is YNNKEL (reference sequence).

This chain uses TRBV9 with TRBJ2-5; D not certain. Trimming took 0 bases from V and 1 from J, leaving 10 bases between them. Germline V gene sequence: CDR1 SGDLS, CDR2 YYNGEE. This CDR3 region has 15 residues. The DNA for the CDR3 is TGTGCCAGCAGCGTAGGGGTAGCAGCCCAAGAGACCCAGTACTTC. It translates to CASSVGVAAQETQYF.

The chain links TRBV6-5 to TRBJ2-7; 7 nucleotides agree with TRBD1. The V segment lost 2 bases and the J segment 7 bases; nucleotides outside the gene matches: 8. The CDR3 spans 14 residues. CDR1 and CDR2 (germline): MNHEY, SVGAGI. The DNA for the CDR3 is TGTGCCAGCAGTTACAAAGGGGGCTTGGGTGAGCAGTACTTC. Amino acid sequence: CASSYKGGLGEQYF.

The CDR3 region is CASSPTDRNTEAFF. CDR3 coding DNA: TGTGCCAGTAGTCCGACAGATAGGAACACTGAAGCTTTCTTT. This chain uses TRBV19 with TRBJ1-1, with D possibly matching TRBD1 (5 bases). The CDR3 has 14 amino acids. Per the germline V gene, CDR1 is LNHDA and CDR2 is SQIVND (reference sequence). Trimming pared 5 bases from V and 1 base from J, leaving 11 bases between. The full variable domain, with the rest looked up from reference TRBV19 and TRBJ1-1, is DGGITQSPKYLFRKEGQNVTLSCEQNLNHDAMYWYRQDPGQGLRLIYYSQIVNDFQKGDIAEGYSVSREKKESFPLTVTSAQKNPTAFYLCASSPTDRNTEAFFGQGTRLTVV.

The chain uses TRBV29-1 and TRBJ1-1; D perhaps matches TRBD1 (6 bases). Deletions cut 5 bases from V and 8 bases from J, with 15 bases between. The CDR3 covers 12 residues. Per the germline V gene, CDR1 is SQVTM and CDR2 is ANQGSEA. This chain's CDR3 is CSVQGRGGEAFF. CDR3 DNA sequence: TGCAGCGTTCAAGGCAGGGGAGGGGAAGCTTTCTTT.

The rearrangement joins TRBV19 to TRBJ2-7; the match to TRBD1 covers 9 bases. The CDR3 runs 12 residues. In germline, CDR1 is LNHDA, CDR2 SQIVND (reference sequence). The V gene end was trimmed by 10 bases and the J gene end by 7 bases; junction bases not matched to a gene: 8. The CDR3 is CATKQGAREQYF. The DNA of the CDR3 is TGTGCCACCAAACAGGGGGCGAGGGAGCAGTACTTC.

V usage is TRBV28 and J usage is TRBJ2-3; 9 nucleotides agree with TRBD2. Trimming took 7 bases from V and 0 from J; bases not matched to a gene: 11. Germline V gives CDR1 MDHEN, CDR2 SYDVKM. The CDR3 totals 17 residues. CDR3 coding DNA: TGTGCCAGCACTCTAGGGGCGGGAGGGCTGAGCACAGATACGCAGTATTTT. Its protein is CASTLGAGGLSTDTQYF.

This rearrangement joins TRBV30 to TRBJ2-1; possible D gene TRBD1, 7 bases. The CDR3 length is 17 residues. The germline V and J ends were trimmed by 3 bases and 2 bases, with 20 bases remaining between them. The germline gives CDR1 GTSNPN, CDR2 SVGIG (reference sequence). The CDR3 region is CAWSRTVQGGAYNEQFF. The CDR3 nucleotides read TGTGCCTGGAGCCGGACCGTTCAGGGGGGCGCCTACAATGAGCAGTTCTTC. Supplemented by reference TRBV30 and TRBJ2-1, the full variable domain reads SQTIHQWPATLVQPVGSPLSLECTVEGTSNPNLYWYRQAAGRGLQLLFYSVGIGQISSEVPQNLSASRPQDRQFILSSKKLLLSDSGFYLCAWSRTVQGGAYNEQFFGPGTRLTVL.

The chain carries TRBV29-1 and TRBJ2-3; possible D gene TRBD1, 6 bases. This CDR3 is 13 amino acids long. V dropped 6 bases and J dropped 2 bases, with 12 bases sitting between them. Germline values: CDR1 SQVTM, CDR2 ANQGSEA. In DNA, the CDR3 is TGCAGCGTAGGACAGCCAGTCACAGATACGCAGTATTTT. This translates into CSVGQPVTDTQYF.

V usage is TRBV5-1 and J usage is TRBJ2-3; the D gene is possibly TRBD2 (5 bases). V lost 1 base, J lost 6 bases, and 9 bases lay in between. Germline V CDR1 and CDR2: SGHRS, YFSETQ. The CDR3 spans 13 residues. Here the CDR3 DNA reads TGCGCCAGCAGCTTGACTAGTCGTGATACGCAGTATTTT. Residues: CASSLTSRDTQYF.

The chain joins TRBV5-1 to TRBJ1-2; D perhaps matches TRBD1 (6 bases). The CDR3 has 15 amino acids. Trimming removed 4 bases from V and 2 bases from J, with 15 bases in between. CDR1 SGHRS and CDR2 YFSETQ come from the germline V gene. CDR3: CASSHQRGHNYGYTF. As DNA, the CDR3 is TGCGCCAGCAGCCATCAACGGGGACACAACTATGGCTACACCTTC.

V usage is TRBV28 and J usage is TRBJ2-3; 7 bases fit TRBD2. The CDR3 is 17 amino acids. Germline V gene sequence: CDR1 MDHEN, CDR2 SYDVKM. V was clipped by 5 bases and J by 6 bases; unmatched bases: 17. This CDR3 is CASSPTQKGGGKDTQYF. The CDR3 DNA follows: TGTGCCAGCAGTCCGACCCAAAAAGGCGGGGGTAAGGATACGCAGTATTTT.

V usage is TRBV7-9 and J usage is TRBJ2-7; D unresolved. The length of the CDR3 is 15 residues. The V end lost 5 bases, the J end lost 2 bases, and 16 bases lay between the germline ends. CDR1 is SEHNR, CDR2 FQNEAQ, per germline (reference sequence). The CDR3 nucleotides read TGTGCCAGCAGCCCACTAACTACAACGACCTACGAGCAGTACTTC. It codes for CASSPLTTTTYEQYF.

This clone was seen once. This chain joins TRBV28 and TRBJ1-1; 9 nucleotides match TRBD1. The germline CDR1 and CDR2 sequences are MDHEN and SYDVKM. This CDR3 region has 13 residues. The trim removed 6 bases at V and 7 bases at J, leaving 6 bases unmatched. CDR3 in amino acids: CASSPRTGDEAFF. In nucleotides, the CDR3 is TGTGCCAGCAGCCCTAGGACAGGGGATGAAGCTTTCTTT.

This clone has only one observation. The chain joins TRBV18 to TRBJ2-1; 11 nucleotides match TRBD1. J lost 2 bases, V lost 0 bases, and 6 bases had no gene match. Per germline, CDR1 KGHSH and CDR2 LQKENI. The CDR3 sequence is 18 residues long. CDR3 residues: CASSPPDRGPLPYNEQFF. The CDR3 region has the DNA TGTGCCAGCTCACCACCGGACAGGGGGCCCTTACCCTACAATGAGCAGTTCTTC.

The rearrangement uses TRBV19 and TRBJ2-1; 7 nucleotides agree with TRBD1. The germline CDR1 and CDR2 sequences are LNHDA and SQIVND (reference sequence). The trim removed 5 bases at V and 0 bases at J, leaving 10 bases unmatched. The CDR3 consists of 17 residues. Written as DNA, the CDR3 is TGTGCCAGTAGTCCCAATCCGGGACAGTACTCCTACAATGAGCAGTTCTTC. This gives the protein CASSPNPGQYSYNEQFF.

This chain uses TRBV28 with TRBJ1-1; D remains unclear. Trimming shortened V by 6 bases and J by 1 base, and 15 bases separated the two germline ends. Germline V gene sequence: CDR1 MDHEN, CDR2 SYDVKM. The CDR3 is 15 residues long. The CDR3 reads CASRHTQRGNTEAFF. The CDR3 DNA reads as TGTGCCAGCAGACATACGCAGCGGGGGAACACTGAAGCTTTCTTT.

This chain uses TRBV28 with TRBJ1-1, with 7 nucleotides matching TRBD1. This CDR3 spans 15 amino acids. J gave up 1 base and V 4 bases, and 6 bases lay outside the gene matches. The germline gives CDR1 MDHEN, CDR2 SYDVKM. The CDR3 DNA reads as TGTGCCAGCAGTTACGGAGGGGGCCAGAACACTGAAGCTTTCTTT. Protein sequence: CASSYGGGQNTEAFF. The full variable domain, in which reference TRBV28 and TRBJ1-1 provide the parts outside the CDR3, is DVKVTQSSRYLVKRTGEKVFLECVQDMDHENMFWYRQDPGLGLRLIYFSYDVKMKEKGDIPEGYSVSREKKERFSLILESASTNQTSMYLCASSYGGGQNTEAFFGQGTRLTVV.

The V and J genes are TRBV18 and TRBJ1-2; D ambiguous. Trimming shortened V by 0 bases and J by 2 bases, and 7 bases separated the two germline ends. The CDR3 loop spans 14 amino acids. The germline V gene has CDR1 KGHSH and CDR2 LQKENI. CDR3 in DNA: TGTGCCAGCTCACCACCCGGTAAAAACTATGGCTACACCTTC. This gives the protein CASSPPGKNYGYTF.